Each of the 11 T cell receptor beta chains below was sequenced from the same sample in a study of blood T cell repertoires in COVID-19. The protocol was immunoSEQ multiplex PCR, while the TCRdb copy is restricted to in-frame clones and leaves out a portion. The data contain roughly 410,000 clones, more than 70% of them singletons. The sequenced material came from peripheral blood. These receptors came from a woman aged 60 to 75 with COVID-19, enrolled during active disease.

The V call is TRBV11-3, the J call TRBJ2-2; TRBD2 aligns across 10 bases. In germline, CDR1 is SGHNT, CDR2 YENEEA. There are 15 residues in the CDR3. With V trimmed by 5 bases and J by 13 bases, 13 bases remained unmatched. The CDR3 is CASSRTSGTKGGLFF. CDR3 DNA sequence: TGTGCCAGCAGCCGGACTAGCGGAACGAAGGGAGGGCTGTTTTTT.

The J gene is TRBJ1-6, the V gene TRBV28; D gene ambiguous. Trimming removed 7 bases at V and 8 bases at J, with 15 bases between. The CDR3 extends over 14 amino acids. Germline lookup yields CDR1 MDHEN and CDR2 SYDVKM. CDR3 DNA sequence: TGTGCCAGCATCCCCCGGGTCCCCTATTCACCCCTCCACTTT. Residues: CASIPRVPYSPLHF. Together with reference TRBV28 and TRBJ1-6, the CDR3 gives the full variable domain: DVKVTQSSRYLVKRTGEKVFLECVQDMDHENMFWYRQDPGLGLRLIYFSYDVKMKEKGDIPEGYSVSREKKERFSLILESASTNQTSMYLCASIPRVPYSPLHFGNGTRLTVT.

The count of this clone is one. V gene TRBV5-1 combines with J gene TRBJ2-3, with 7 nucleotides matching TRBD1. The CDR3 contains 16 residues. J gave up 1 base and V 2 bases, and 7 bases lay outside the gene matches. Germline CDR1 is SGHRS and CDR2 is YFSETQ. The CDR3 sequence is CASSLIGGPRTDTQYF. CDR3 nucleotides: TGCGCCAGCAGCTTAATAGGGGGCCCTCGCACAGATACGCAGTATTTT.

The rearrangement joins TRBV5-1 to TRBJ2-7; 10 nucleotides line up with TRBD2. V was clipped by 4 bases and J by 2 bases; unmatched bases: 6. The CDR3 totals 15 residues. Germline V gives CDR1 SGHRS, CDR2 YFSETQ. The CDR3 loop reads CASSPGLAVTYEQYF. The DNA of the CDR3 is TGCGCCAGCAGCCCTGGACTAGCGGTTACCTACGAGCAGTACTTC. The entire variable domain, with the rest obtained from reference TRBV5-1 and TRBJ2-7, is as follows: KAGVTQTPRYLIKTRGQQVTLSCSPISGHRSVSWYQQTPGQGLQFLFEYFSETQRNKGNFPGRFSGRQFSNSRSEMNVSTLELGDSALYLCASSPGLAVTYEQYFGPGTRLTVT.

V is TRBV6-5 and J is TRBJ2-7; 7 bases agree with TRBD1. The CDR3 is 16 amino acids. Germline CDR1 reads MNHEY; CDR2 reads SVGAGI. V shed 0 bases, J shed 5 bases, and the junction held 10 bases outside the gene matches. This chain's CDR3 is CASSYSKGQTLHEQYF. DNA for the CDR3: TGTGCCAGCAGTTACTCAAAGGGACAGACCCTCCACGAGCAGTACTTC.

This clone was seen once. The chain couples TRBV3-1 (or the pseudogene TRBV3-2) to TRBJ2-3, with D maybe TRBD2 (6 bases). The CDR3 is 16 residues long. V was clipped by 3 bases and J by 5 bases, with 18 bases between them. Germline assignment: CDR1 LGHDT and CDR2 YNNKEL (reference sequence). The CDR3 nucleotides are TGTGCCAGCAGCCAGAATCCTAGCGTGAAGGGAGATACGCAGTATTTT. Amino acids: CASSQNPSVKGDTQYF.

The CDR3 loop reads CASSLGQGFRIYGYTF. CDR3 nucleotides: TGTGCCAGCAGCTTAGGGCAGGGGTTCCGGATCTATGGCTACACCTTC. The chain uses TRBV7-6 and TRBJ1-2; possibly TRBD1 for D (6 bases). This CDR3 is 16 amino acids long. Trimming cost V 1 base and J 4 bases, with 16 bases left between them. Per the germline V gene, CDR1 is SGHVS and CDR2 is FNYEAQ.

A few counts support this clone. This rearrangement joins TRBV5-1 to TRBJ2-7; 10 nucleotides align to TRBD1. This CDR3 is 13 amino acids long. Losses at the gene ends were 5 bases for V and 6 bases for J; bases not matched to a gene: 5. The germline CDR1 and CDR2 sequences are SGHRS and YFSETQ. This chain's CDR3 is CASRRTGGSEQYF. In nucleotides, the CDR3 is TGCGCCAGCAGGAGGACAGGGGGGTCCGAGCAGTACTTC. The whole variable domain, filled in from reference TRBV5-1 and TRBJ2-7, reads KAGVTQTPRYLIKTRGQQVTLSCSPISGHRSVSWYQQTPGQGLQFLFEYFSETQRNKGNFPGRFSGRQFSNSRSEMNVSTLELGDSALYLCASRRTGGSEQYFGPGTRLTVT.

The chain carries TRBV5-1 and TRBJ2-1; 12 bases fit TRBD2. Trimming at V came to 4 bases and at J to 3 bases, leaving 14 bases not matched to a gene. The CDR3 is made up of 19 amino acids. Germline lookup yields CDR1 SGHRS and CDR2 YFSETQ. The CDR3 sequence is CASSGSSGGALLFYNEQFF. For the CDR3, the DNA is TGCGCCAGCAGCGGCTCTAGCGGGGGGGCCTTGTTATTCTACAATGAGCAGTTCTTC.

This chain connects TRBV2 to TRBJ2-6; 10 positions match TRBD1. Trimming took 6 bases from V and 1 from J; bases not matched to a gene: 3. Germline V gives CDR1 SNHLY, CDR2 FYNNEI. The CDR3 runs 16 residues. The CDR3 spells CASSWDRGSGANVLTF. The CDR3 DNA reads TGTGCCAGCAGCTGGGACAGGGGTTCTGGGGCCAACGTCCTGACTTTC.

The CDR3 loop is CASSLRGTGGSSGELFF. The DNA of the CDR3 is TGTGCCAGCAGCCTCAGGGGGACAGGGGGCAGCTCCGGGGAGCTGTTTTTT. The chain links TRBV5-6 to TRBJ2-2; 12 nucleotides align to TRBD1. The germline V gene encodes CDR1 SGHDT and CDR2 YYEEEE. Germline trimming cut 4 bases from V and 6 bases from J; bases unmatched to any gene: 10. The CDR3 has 17 residues.